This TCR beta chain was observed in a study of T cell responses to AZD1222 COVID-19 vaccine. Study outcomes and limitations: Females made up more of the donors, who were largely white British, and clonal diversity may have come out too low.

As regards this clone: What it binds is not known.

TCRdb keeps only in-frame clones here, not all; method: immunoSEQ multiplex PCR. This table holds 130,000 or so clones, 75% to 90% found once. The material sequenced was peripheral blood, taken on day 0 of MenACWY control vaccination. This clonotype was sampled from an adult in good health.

This CDR3 is CASSLATGPTNEKLFF. For the CDR3, the DNA is TGTGCCAGCAGCTTAGCTACAGGGCCAACTAATGAAAAACTGTTTTTT. The chain employs TRBV7-9 and TRBJ1-4, with a possible D match to TRBD1 (6 bases). Germline CDR1 and CDR2: SEHNR and FQNEAQ (reference sequence). The V gene lost 0 bases and the J gene lost 0 bases, with 8 bases spanning the gap. The CDR3 loop spans 16 amino acids.